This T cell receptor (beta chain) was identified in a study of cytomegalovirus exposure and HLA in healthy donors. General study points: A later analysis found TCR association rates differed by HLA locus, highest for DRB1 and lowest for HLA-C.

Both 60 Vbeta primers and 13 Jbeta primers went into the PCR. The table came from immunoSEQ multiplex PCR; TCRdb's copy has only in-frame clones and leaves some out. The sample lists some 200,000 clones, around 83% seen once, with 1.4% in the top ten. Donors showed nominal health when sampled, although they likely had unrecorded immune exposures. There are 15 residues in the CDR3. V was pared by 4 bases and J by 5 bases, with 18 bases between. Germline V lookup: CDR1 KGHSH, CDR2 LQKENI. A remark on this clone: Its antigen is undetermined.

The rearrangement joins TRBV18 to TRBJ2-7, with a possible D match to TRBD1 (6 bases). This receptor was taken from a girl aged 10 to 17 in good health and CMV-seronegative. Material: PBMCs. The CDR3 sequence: CASSRPGATVNEQYF. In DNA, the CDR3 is TGTGCCAGCTCACGACCAGGGGCGACGGTCAACGAGCAGTACTTC.